The 8 T cell receptor beta chains given below trace back to one sample, sequenced in a study of shared clonotypes between healthy human individuals. Sequencing used immunoSEQ multiplex PCR; TCRdb keeps in-frame clones, though not all of them. The sample carries 1.4 million or so clones, approximately 98.5% recorded once. The material sequenced was naive CD4+ T cells sorted from blood. The subset was: CD45RA+ positively selected. These receptors all come from a man aged 25-45 years in good health.

The V gene is TRBV5-1, the J gene TRBJ2-3, with D unresolved. The CDR3 sequence is 15 residues long. The V and J ends lost 4 bases and 10 bases respectively, with 22 bases between them. Germline V lookup: CDR1 SGHRS, CDR2 YFSETQ. CDR3 residues: CASSQTATAQSPQYF. In DNA form, the CDR3 reads TGCGCCAGCAGCCAAACGGCGACTGCTCAATCTCCGCAGTATTTT.

This chain connects TRBV18 to TRBJ2-3; no clear D. The CDR3 totals 17 residues. The ends were cut back, 3 bases at V and 8 bases at J, with 24 bases in the middle. CDR1 and CDR2 from the germline V gene are KGHSH and LQKENI. CDR3 nucleotide sequence: TGTGCCAGCTCACCCGCCGGTGGTCCACCTGCTTCGTCTACGCAGTATTTT. Its translation: CASSPAGGPPASSTQYF.

The chain employs TRBV5-6 and TRBJ2-3; TRBD1 aligns across 8 bases. The CDR3 runs 16 residues. The V segment lost 3 bases and the J segment 3 bases; nucleotides outside the gene matches: 9. Per germline, CDR1 SGHDT and CDR2 YYEEEE. CDR3 in DNA: TGTGCCAGCAGCTCGCTACGGGACAGGATTACAGATACGCAGTATTTT. Protein sequence: CASSSLRDRITDTQYF.

This chain connects TRBV7-8 to TRBJ2-7; a weak D match, TRBD2 (6 bases). The V end was cut by 0 bases, the J end by 0 bases, with 15 bases between. The CDR3 runs 17 residues. The germline V gene has CDR1 SGHVS and CDR2 FQNEAQ. The DNA of the CDR3 is TGTGCCAGCAGCTTAGCGCGAACTAGCACCTACTCCTACGAGCAGTACTTC. Translated, it gives CASSLARTSTYSYEQYF.

The V and J genes are TRBV5-1 and TRBJ2-1, with 11 bases identical to TRBD2. V dropped 3 bases and J dropped 0; count of bases not matched to a gene: 11. The CDR3 is 19 amino acids. Germline V gene lookup returns CDR1 SGHRS and CDR2 YFSETQ. The CDR3 sequence is CASSSPTGLAVSSYNEQFF. The DNA of the CDR3 is TGCGCCAGCAGCTCACCCACGGGACTAGCGGTTAGCTCCTACAATGAGCAGTTCTTC. Full variable domain (rest looked up from reference TRBV5-1 and TRBJ2-1): KAGVTQTPRYLIKTRGQQVTLSCSPISGHRSVSWYQQTPGQGLQFLFEYFSETQRNKGNFPGRFSGRQFSNSRSEMNVSTLELGDSALYLCASSSPTGLAVSSYNEQFFGPGTRLTVL.

This clone showed up just once. The chain employs TRBV5-6 and TRBJ1-5; 10 positions match TRBD1. Germline V gene data show CDR1 as SGHDT and CDR2 as YYEEEE. The CDR3 spans 16 residues. Germline trimming cut 3 bases from V and 7 bases from J; bases unmatched to any gene: 10. CDR3 sequence reads: CASSSIWDRGDQPQHF. In nucleotides, the CDR3 is TGTGCCAGCAGCTCGATCTGGGACAGGGGTGACCAGCCCCAGCATTTT.

The chain has TRBV15 and TRBJ1-2, with TRBD1 matching 8 bases. CDR1 and CDR2 from the germline V gene are LNHNV and YYDKDF (reference sequence). J was trimmed by 6 bases and V by 2 bases; bases with no gene match: 5. The CDR3 totals 14 residues. CDR3 loop: CATSRPRQGNGYTF. The DNA of the CDR3 is TGTGCCACCAGCAGACCCCGACAGGGGAATGGCTACACCTTC.

V and J are TRBV11-2 and TRBJ2-7, with TRBD1 identical over 8 bases. The junction had 6 bases not matched to a gene; V was cut back by 3 bases and J by 5 bases. In germline, CDR1 is SGHAT, CDR2 FQNNGV. The length of the CDR3 is 14 residues. For the CDR3, the DNA is TGTGCCAGCAGCTTGGGGACAGGCCCCCACGAGCAGTACTTC. Protein product: CASSLGTGPHEQYF.